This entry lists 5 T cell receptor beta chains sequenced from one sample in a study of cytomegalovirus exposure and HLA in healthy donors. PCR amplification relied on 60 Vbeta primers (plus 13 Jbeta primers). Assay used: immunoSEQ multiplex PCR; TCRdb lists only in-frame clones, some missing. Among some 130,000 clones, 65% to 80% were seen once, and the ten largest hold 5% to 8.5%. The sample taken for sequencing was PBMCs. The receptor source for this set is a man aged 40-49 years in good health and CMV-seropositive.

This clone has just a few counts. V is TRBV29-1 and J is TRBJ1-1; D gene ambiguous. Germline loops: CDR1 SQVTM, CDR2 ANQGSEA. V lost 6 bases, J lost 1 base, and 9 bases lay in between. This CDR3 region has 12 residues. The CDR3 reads CSVKDSNTEAFF. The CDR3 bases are TGCAGCGTCAAAGACTCGAACACTGAAGCTTTCTTT. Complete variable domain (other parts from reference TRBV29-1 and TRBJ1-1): SAVISQKPSRDICQRGTSLTIQCQVDSQVTMMFWYRQQPGQSLTLIATANQGSEATYESGFVIDKFPISRPNLTFSTLTVSNMSPEDSSIYLCSVKDSNTEAFFGQGTRLTVV.

The CDR3 coding sequence is TGTGCCAGCAGAATTGGACCGGGACAGGGAGGGAGCGAGCAGTACTTC. Its protein is CASRIGPGQGGSEQYF. The chain joins TRBV25-1 to TRBJ2-7; TRBD1 matches at 9 bases. The CDR3 extends over 16 amino acids. The V gene end was trimmed by 6 bases and the J gene end by 6 bases; junction bases not matched to a gene: 15. CDR1 and CDR2 from the germline V gene are MGHDK and SYGVNS.

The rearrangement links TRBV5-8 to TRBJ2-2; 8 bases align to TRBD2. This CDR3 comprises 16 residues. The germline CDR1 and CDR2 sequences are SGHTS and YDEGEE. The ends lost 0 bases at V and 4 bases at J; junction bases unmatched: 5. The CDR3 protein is CASSLALADPTGELFF. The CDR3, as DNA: TGTGCCAGCAGCTTGGCACTAGCGGACCCCACCGGGGAGCTGTTTTTT.

The CDR3 DNA is TGTGCCAGCAAGAGGCCCTTGGGGACTAATGAGCAGTTCTTC. This encodes CASKRPLGTNEQFF. V is TRBV27 and J is TRBJ2-1; D is possibly TRBD2 (6 bases). V was clipped by 7 bases and J by 7 bases, with 17 bases between them. This CDR3 has 14 residues. Germline lookup yields CDR1 MNHEY and CDR2 SMNVEV (reference sequence).

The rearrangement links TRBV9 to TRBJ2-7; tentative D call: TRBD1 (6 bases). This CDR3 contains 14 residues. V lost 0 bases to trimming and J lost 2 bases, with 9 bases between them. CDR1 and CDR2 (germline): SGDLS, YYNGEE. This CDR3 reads CASSVGQGTYEQYF. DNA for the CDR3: TGTGCCAGCAGCGTAGGGCAGGGGACCTACGAGCAGTACTTC. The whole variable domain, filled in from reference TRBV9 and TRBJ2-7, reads DSGVTQTPKHLITATGQRVTLRCSPRSGDLSVYWYQQSLDQGLQFLIQYYNGEERAKGNILERFSAQQFPDLHSELNLSSLELGDSALYFCASSVGQGTYEQYFGPGTRLTVT.